This T cell receptor beta chain comes out of a study of cytomegalovirus exposure and HLA in healthy donors. Repertoires were generated with immunoSEQ multiplex PCR, while TCRdb's copy carries only in-frame clones and drops some. The data contain 200,000 to 250,000 clones, roughly 88% of them singletons. Sequenced input: PBMCs. The sequence was collected from a woman aged 25 to 39 in good health and CMV-seropositive.

The CDR3 sequence is CASSSGASVFYEQYF. The CDR3 nucleotides read TGTGCCAGCAGCTCTGGGGCTAGCGTATTCTACGAGCAGTACTTC. The gene calls are TRBV7-3 and TRBJ2-7, with a weak D call TRBD2 (6 bases). Looked up from germline, CDR1 is SGHTA and CDR2 is FQGTGA. The CDR3 has 15 amino acids. Trimming removed 4 bases at V and 3 bases at J, with 16 bases between.